This TCR beta chain appears in the sequencing data of a study of a mutant IDH1 vaccine in newly diagnosed glioma. Study-level background: Antecedent treatment encompassed radiotherapy, temozolomide, or their combination; the majority received both.

TCRdb keeps only in-frame clones here, not all; method: immunoSEQ multiplex PCR. The table has approximately 61,000 clones, 80% seen once; the top ten hold over 4.5%. The CDR3 has 17 residues. V lost 5 bases and J lost 3; bases outside the gene matches: 13. Germline lookup yields CDR1 SGHTA and CDR2 FQGNSA. About this clone: Antigen specificity is unknown.

The time point was: week 11, during vaccination. What each vaccine dose contained was 300 ug of mutant IDH1 20-mer peptide, accompanied by topical imiquimod. The sequence derives from a man aged 50-59 years with glioma. This chain connects TRBV7-2 to TRBJ2-4, with 7 bases matching TRBD1. The source material was PBMCs, sampled from a glioma patient whose treatment included an IDH1 peptide vaccine. The CDR3 here is CASSASGDGTVKNIQYF. The DNA for the CDR3 is TGTGCCAGCAGCGCTAGTGGGGACGGGACAGTCAAAAACATTCAGTACTTC. The full variable domain, its missing parts supplied by reference TRBV7-2 and TRBJ2-4, is GAGVSQSPSNKVTEKGKDVELRCDPISGHTALYWYRQSLGQGLEFLIYFQGNSAPDKSGLPSDRFSAERTGGSVSTLTIQRTQQEDSAVYLCASSASGDGTVKNIQYFGAGTRLSVL.